These 15 T cell receptor beta chains share one sample of origin, sequenced in a study of T cell responses to AZD1222 COVID-19 vaccine. Here immunoSEQ multiplex PCR was the method, and the copy in TCRdb shows in-frame clones only, minus some. The sample shows roughly 150,000 clones, about 90% of them seen only once. This sample comprised peripheral blood, obtained 28 days after the second AZD1222 dose. The receptor source for this set is an adult who received the AZD1222 COVID-19 vaccine.

The chain has TRBV23-1 and TRBJ2-5, with TRBD2 matching 12 bases. TRBV23-1 is an open reading frame, and its role is uncertain. There are 18 residues in the CDR3. V was pared by 1 base and J by 2 bases, with 8 bases of the junction left unmatched. The CDR3: CASSQFRLAGGIQETQYF. In DNA, the CDR3 is TGCGCCAGCAGTCAATTCCGGCTAGCGGGGGGGATACAAGAGACCCAGTACTTC.

The chain recombines TRBV29-1 with TRBJ2-2; 7 nucleotides align to TRBD2. With 4 bases clipped from V and 2 bases from J, the junction kept 7 bases outside the gene matches. Looked up from germline, CDR1 is SQVTM and CDR2 is ANQGSEA. The CDR3 consists of 15 residues. In DNA, the CDR3 is TGCAGCGTTGGGGCCAGCGGGACCAACACCGGGGAGCTGTTTTTT. This translates into CSVGASGTNTGELFF.

The J gene is TRBJ1-2, the V gene TRBV11-2; no firm D call. The CDR3 loop spans 14 amino acids. Germline assignment: CDR1 SGHAT and CDR2 FQNNGV. V lost 1 base and J lost 6, with 12 bases in between. The CDR3 loop is CASSLVSSQNGYTF. The CDR3 DNA is TGTGCCAGCAGCTTAGTCTCTTCCCAAAATGGCTACACCTTC.

The chain couples TRBV6-2 or TRBV6-3 to TRBJ1-5; 10 bases align to TRBD1. The CDR3 is made up of 15 amino acids. V trimming: 5 bases; J trimming: 4 bases; junction bases outside the gene matches: 5. Germline CDR1 MNHEY, CDR2 SVGEGT. Here the CDR3 reads CASSARDRGNQPQHF. For the CDR3, the DNA is TGTGCCAGCAGTGCCCGGGACAGGGGTAATCAGCCCCAGCATTTT.

V gene TRBV28 combines with J gene TRBJ1-1; D gene ambiguous. The CDR3 sequence is 14 residues long. The V end lost 3 bases, the J end lost 5 bases, and 13 bases lay between the germline ends. Per germline, CDR1 MDHEN and CDR2 SYDVKM. CDR3 sequence (DNA): TGTGCCAGCAGTTTCTACCGTTACGGGACTGAAGCTTTCTTT. Its translation is CASSFYRYGTEAFF.

The chain links TRBV7-2 to TRBJ2-1; a possible D gene is TRBD2 (5 bases). In germline, CDR1 is SGHTA, CDR2 FQGNSA. V was pared by 0 bases and J by 9 bases, with 21 bases between. The CDR3 is 17 amino acids. The CDR3 bases are TGTGCCAGCAGCTTAGCGGGCCGGGCGGGCGGTGCGGCTGAGCAGTTCTTC. This sequence encodes CASSLAGRAGGAAEQFF.

The CDR3, as DNA: TGTGCCAGCAGCCCCGAACGACTTGGCGAGGCCGAGCAGTACTTC. It translates to CASSPERLGEAEQYF. The chain employs TRBV7-2 and TRBJ2-7; no reliable D call. Trimming took 5 bases from V and 6 from J, leaving 20 bases between them. The length of the CDR3 is 15 residues. Germline V gene lookup returns CDR1 SGHTA and CDR2 FQGNSA.

The chain recombines TRBV7-6 with TRBJ2-5; D is unresolved. V lost 5 bases to trimming and J lost 5 bases, with 18 bases between them. Germline CDR1 reads SGHVS; CDR2 reads FNYEAQ. The CDR3 is 15 amino acids. The CDR3 DNA is TGTGCCAGCAGCGCCGCTCTTTCAGCGTGGGAGACCCAGTACTTC. Translation: CASSAALSAWETQYF.

The chain recombines TRBV10-3 with TRBJ2-6, with 8 bases lining up with TRBD1. V shed 6 bases, J shed 0 bases, and the junction held 4 bases outside the gene matches. The CDR3 has 16 amino acids. Germline values: CDR1 ENHRY, CDR2 SYGVKD. CDR3 sequence: CAIRGGQGSGANVLTF. The CDR3 DNA sequence: TGTGCCATCAGAGGAGGACAGGGCTCTGGGGCCAACGTCCTGACTTTC.

The V and J genes are TRBV2 and TRBJ1-4, with 12 bases fitting TRBD1. The CDR3 sequence is 18 residues long. Trimming removed 8 bases from V and 3 bases from J; junction bases left unmatched: 13. CDR1 and CDR2 from the germline V gene are SNHLY and FYNNEI. The CDR3 sequence is CASRKPGQGALANEKLFF. Here the CDR3 DNA reads TGTGCCAGCCGTAAACCGGGACAGGGGGCTCTGGCTAATGAAAAACTGTTTTTT.

The genes are TRBV9 and TRBJ1-4, with no clear D. Trimming cost V 7 bases and J 1 base, with 11 bases left between them. Germline V gene lookup returns CDR1 SGDLS and CDR2 YYNGEE. The CDR3 is 14 amino acids. In DNA form, the CDR3 reads TGTGCCAGCGGATCGCTGGGAACTAATGAAAAACTGTTTTTT. Translating it yields CASGSLGTNEKLFF.

The chain is built from TRBV7-7 and TRBJ1-4; the match to TRBD1 covers 7 bases. CDR1 is SSHAT and CDR2 is FNYEAQ in the germline V gene (reference sequence). The CDR3 runs to 15 residues. The J segment lost 3 bases and the V segment lost 1 base, leaving 2 bases of the junction unmatched. CDR3 nucleotide sequence: TGTGCCAGCAGCTTAGAAGGGGGCGCTAATGAAAAACTGTTTTTT. This translates into CASSLEGGANEKLFF.

The genes are TRBV24-1 and TRBJ2-2; D call uncertain. The CDR3 contains 12 residues. The germline CDR1 and CDR2 sequences are KGHDR and SFDVKD. The ends were cut back, 11 bases at V and 3 bases at J, with 9 bases in the middle. In nucleotides, the CDR3 is TGTGCCAGCTCGAGGCACACCGGGGAGCTGTTTTTT. This encodes CASSRHTGELFF.

This rearrangement joins TRBV14 to TRBJ2-2; D remains ambiguous. This CDR3 has 14 amino acids. With 1 base removed from V and 2 bases from J, the gap between germline ends came to 5 bases. The germline V gene encodes CDR1 SGHDN and CDR2 FVKESK. CDR3 sequence (DNA): TGTGCCAGCAGCCAAGTTATAAACACCGGGGAGCTGTTTTTT. This encodes CASSQVINTGELFF.

The chain is built from TRBV6-1 and TRBJ1-5; no firm D call. Trimming pared 2 bases from V and 8 bases from J, leaving 10 bases between. The germline V gene encodes CDR1 MNHNS and CDR2 SASEGT. This CDR3 is built from 13 residues. CDR3 nucleotides: TGTGCCAGCAGTGAATATGGCCGCGAGCCCCAGCATTTT. Protein product: CASSEYGREPQHF.